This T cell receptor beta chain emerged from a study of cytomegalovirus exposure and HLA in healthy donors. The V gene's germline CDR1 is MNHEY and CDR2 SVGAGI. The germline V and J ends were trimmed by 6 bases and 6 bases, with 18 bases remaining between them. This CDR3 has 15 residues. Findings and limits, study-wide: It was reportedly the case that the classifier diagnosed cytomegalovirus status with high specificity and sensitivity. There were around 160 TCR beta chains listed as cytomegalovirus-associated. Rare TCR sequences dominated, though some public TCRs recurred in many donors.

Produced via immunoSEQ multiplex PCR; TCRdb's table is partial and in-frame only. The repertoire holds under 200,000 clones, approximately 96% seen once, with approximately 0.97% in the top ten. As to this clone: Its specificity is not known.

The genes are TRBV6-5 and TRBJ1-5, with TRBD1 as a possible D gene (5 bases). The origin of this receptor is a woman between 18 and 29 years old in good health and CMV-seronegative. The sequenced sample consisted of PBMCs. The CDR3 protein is CASSSYRRVGQPQHF. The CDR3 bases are TGTGCCAGCAGCTCCTACAGGAGGGTTGGTCAGCCCCAGCATTTT.